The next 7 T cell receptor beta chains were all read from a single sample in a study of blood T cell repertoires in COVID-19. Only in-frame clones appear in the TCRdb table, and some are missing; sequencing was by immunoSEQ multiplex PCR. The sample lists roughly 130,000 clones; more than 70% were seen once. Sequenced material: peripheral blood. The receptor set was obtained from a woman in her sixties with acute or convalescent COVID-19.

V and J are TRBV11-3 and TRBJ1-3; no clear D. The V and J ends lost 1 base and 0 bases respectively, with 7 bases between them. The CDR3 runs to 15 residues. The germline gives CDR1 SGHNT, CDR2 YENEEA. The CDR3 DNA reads TGTGCCAGCAGCTTAGCCTCGGGCTCTGGAAACACCATATATTTT. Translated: CASSLASGSGNTIYF. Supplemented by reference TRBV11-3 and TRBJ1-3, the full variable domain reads EAGVVQSPRYKIIEKKQPVAFWCNPISGHNTLYWYLQNLGQGPELLIRYENEEAVDDSQLPKDRFSAERLKGVDSTLKIQPAELGDSAVYLCASSLASGSGNTIYFGEGSWLTVV.

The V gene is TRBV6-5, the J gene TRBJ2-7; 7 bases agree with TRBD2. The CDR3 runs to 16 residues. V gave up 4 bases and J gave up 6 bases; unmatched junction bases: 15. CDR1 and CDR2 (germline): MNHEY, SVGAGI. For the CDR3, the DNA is TGTGCCAGCAGTTCCGGGACTAAGATCGGCGAGGGCGAGCAGTACTTC. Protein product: CASSSGTKIGEGEQYF.

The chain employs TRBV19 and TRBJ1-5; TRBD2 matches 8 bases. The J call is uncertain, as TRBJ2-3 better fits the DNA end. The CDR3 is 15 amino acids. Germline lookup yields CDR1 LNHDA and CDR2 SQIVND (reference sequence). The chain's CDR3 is CASRIFDGRDQPQYF. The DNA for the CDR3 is TGTGCCAGTAGGATCTTCGACGGGAGGGATCAGCCCCAGTATTTT.

CDR3 nucleotides: TGTGCCAGCAGCTTAGTGCGAGGGTGGAACTATGGCTACACCTTC. Translation gives CASSLVRGWNYGYTF. V gene TRBV7-8 combines with J gene TRBJ1-2; D remains unclear. Trimming shortened V by 1 base and J by 2 bases, and 11 bases separated the two germline ends. CDR3 length: 15 amino acids. From germline, CDR1 is SGHVS and CDR2 FQNEAQ. Full variable domain (rest looked up from reference TRBV7-8 and TRBJ1-2): GAGVSQSPRYKVAKRGQDVALRCDPISGHVSLFWYQQALGQGPEFLTYFQNEAQLDKSGLPSDRFFAERPEGSVSTLKIQRTQQEDSAVYLCASSLVRGWNYGYTFGSGTRLTVV.

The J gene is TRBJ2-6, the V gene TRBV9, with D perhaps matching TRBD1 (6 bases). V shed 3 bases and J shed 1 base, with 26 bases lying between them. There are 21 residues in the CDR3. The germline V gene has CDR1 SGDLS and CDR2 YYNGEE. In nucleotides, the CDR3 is TGTGCCAGCAGCGGAGCAATCAGGGTGGGGGCGCAGTTGTCTGGGGCCAACGTCCTGACTTTC. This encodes CASSGAIRVGAQLSGANVLTF.

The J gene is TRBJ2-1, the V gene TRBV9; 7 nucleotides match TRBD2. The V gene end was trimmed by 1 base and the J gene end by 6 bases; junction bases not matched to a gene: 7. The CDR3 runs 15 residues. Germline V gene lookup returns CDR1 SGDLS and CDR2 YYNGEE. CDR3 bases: TGTGCCAGCAGCGTAACGATAGCGGGCCGCAATGAGCAGTTCTTC. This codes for CASSVTIAGRNEQFF.

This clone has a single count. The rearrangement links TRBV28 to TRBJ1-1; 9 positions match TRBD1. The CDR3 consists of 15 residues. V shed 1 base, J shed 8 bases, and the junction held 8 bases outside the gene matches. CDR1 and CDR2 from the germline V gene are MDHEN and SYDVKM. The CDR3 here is CASSLLGTGSTEAFF. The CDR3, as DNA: TGTGCCAGCAGTTTATTAGGGACAGGGAGCACCGAAGCTTTCTTT.